A single sample gave rise to the 7 T cell receptor beta chains below, sequenced in a study of T cell responses to AZD1222 COVID-19 vaccine. TCRdb's table, derived via immunoSEQ multiplex PCR, lists solely in-frame clones and lacks some. In the table there are about 60,000 clones, roughly 87% of which are singletons. The starting material was peripheral blood, obtained on day 0 of AZD1222 vaccination. The receptors originated from an adult in good health.

CDR3 nucleotides: TGTGCTAGTGGTTTGGTACCGGGGGACAACGAGCAGTACTTC. Translated, it gives CASGLVPGDNEQYF. The V gene is TRBV12-5, the J gene TRBJ2-7, with D possibly being TRBD1 or TRBD2 (6 bases each). The CDR3 covers 14 residues. Germline values: CDR1 LGHNT, CDR2 FRNRAP. V was cut by 0 bases and J by 5 bases, with 11 bases left in between.

On this clone: Distinct nucleotide sequences in the sample also encode this CDR3. V usage is TRBV29-1 and J usage is TRBJ1-1, with D uncertain. Trimming shortened V by 6 bases and J by 3 bases, and 8 bases separated the two germline ends. This CDR3 has 11 residues. The germline V gene encodes CDR1 SQVTM and CDR2 ANQGSEA. In DNA, the CDR3 is TGCAGCGTAGGACGGGACACTGAAGCTTTCTTT. Protein: CSVGRDTEAFF.

This clone was seen a handful of times. The CDR3 region has the DNA TGTGCCAGCTCACCCCCAAGGCAGGGTACAGATACGCAGTATTTT. Its translation: CASSPPRQGTDTQYF. This chain uses TRBV18 with TRBJ2-3; maybe TRBD1 (5 bases). V was trimmed by 3 bases and J by 3 bases, leaving 13 bases between them. Per the germline V gene, CDR1 is KGHSH and CDR2 is LQKENI. CDR3 length: 15 amino acids. Full variable domain (outside the CDR3, taken from reference TRBV18 and TRBJ2-3): NAGVMQNPRHLVRRRGQEARLRCSPMKGHSHVYWYRQLPEEGLKFMVYLQKENIIDESGMPKERFSAEFPKEGPSILRIQQVVRGDSAAYFCASSPPRQGTDTQYFGPGTRLTVL.

This chain uses TRBV7-3 with TRBJ2-2; D gene unclear. Germline V gene data show CDR1 as SGHTA and CDR2 as FQGTGA. The CDR3 has 14 amino acids. V was cut by 5 bases and J by 4 bases, with 11 bases left in between. The CDR3 sequence is CASSQGHVTGELFF. The CDR3 nucleotides read TGTGCCAGCAGCCAAGGTCACGTCACCGGGGAGCTGTTTTTT.

The J gene is TRBJ2-3, the V gene TRBV9; TRBD2 is a possible D gene (6 bases). CDR1 and CDR2 from the germline V gene are SGDLS and YYNGEE. Trimming shortened V by 4 bases and J by 7 bases, and 25 bases separated the two germline ends. The CDR3 extends over 17 amino acids. Written as DNA, the CDR3 is TGTGCCAGCAGCCCATCTCCCGGGGGTGGAGGTTCGAATACGCAGTATTTT. Its translation is CASSPSPGGGGSNTQYF.

The chain is built from TRBV5-4 and TRBJ2-1, with 10 positions matching TRBD1. CDR3 length: 13 residues. Germline CDR1 is SGHNT and CDR2 is YYREEE (reference sequence). V lost 5 bases to trimming and J lost 6 bases; unmatched junction nucleotides: 2. The CDR3 DNA sequence: TGTGCCAGCAGGGGGACAGGGGTCAATGAGCAGTTCTTC. Encoded protein: CASRGTGVNEQFF.

The chain is built from TRBV7-9 and TRBJ2-7, with D perhaps assigned TRBD1 or TRBD2 (5 bases each). Germline V gives CDR1 SEHNR, CDR2 FQNEAQ (reference sequence). The V end lost 5 bases, the J end lost 2 bases, and 13 bases lay between the germline ends. The CDR3 has 14 amino acids. In DNA form, the CDR3 reads TGTGCCAGCAGCCCTCCTGAGGGACCCTACGAGCAGTACTTC. Its translation is CASSPPEGPYEQYF.